This T cell receptor (beta chain) was identified in a study of siplizumab effects on memory and regulatory T cells. Assay used: immunoSEQ multiplex PCR; TCRdb lists only in-frame clones, some missing. This table has over 85,000 clones, approximately 95% appearing once. Details on this clone: Its antigen is still unknown.

Notes on the study in general: Contribution to the alloresponse seemed major for naive T cells, which also seemed more diverse than memory cells.

The sequence derives from a human donor in good health. The specimen sequenced was non-Treg CD4+ T cells sorted from blood.

CDR3 amino acids: CASSLAGQGRHGYTF. The CDR3 DNA reads as TGTGCCAGCAGCTTGGCCGGGCAGGGAAGACATGGCTACACCTTC. The chain employs TRBV5-4 and TRBJ1-2, with D possibly being TRBD1 (5 bases). V shed 0 bases and J shed 6 bases, with 15 bases lying between them. The CDR3 consists of 15 residues. Germline lookup yields CDR1 SGHNT and CDR2 YYREEE (reference sequence).